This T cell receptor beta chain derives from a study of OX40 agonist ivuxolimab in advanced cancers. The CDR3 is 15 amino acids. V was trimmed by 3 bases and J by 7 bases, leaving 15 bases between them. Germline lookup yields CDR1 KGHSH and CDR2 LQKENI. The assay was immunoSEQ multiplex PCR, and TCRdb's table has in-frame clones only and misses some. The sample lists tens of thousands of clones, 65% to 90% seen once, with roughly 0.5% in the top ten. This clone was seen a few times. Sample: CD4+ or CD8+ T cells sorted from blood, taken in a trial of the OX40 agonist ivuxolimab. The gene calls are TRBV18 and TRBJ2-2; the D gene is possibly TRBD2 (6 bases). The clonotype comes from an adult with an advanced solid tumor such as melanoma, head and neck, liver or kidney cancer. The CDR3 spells CASSPTNGGSGELFF. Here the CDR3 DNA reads TGTGCCAGCTCACCTACCAATGGAGGGAGCGGGGAGCTGTTTTTT.